This TCR beta chain was found in a study of T-cell memory formation after mild COVID-19. The study's findings and limits: The authors left the SARS-CoV-2 specificity of second-wave clones peaking on day 37 unconfirmed. Memory sampled before infection contained some responding clones, suggesting cross-reactive memory joined. Those CD4+ clones that contracted were mainly in CM and EM (CD8+ ones in EMRA).

5'RACE with constant-segment primers yielded barcoded, UMI-tagged TCR alpha and TCR beta cDNA libraries. MiXCR, applied by TCRdb to the 5' RACE reads, yields one record per CDR3 protein. The table has roughly 550,000 distinct CDR3 sequences, over 20% seen once. This clonotype showed up just a few times. The antigen is unknown. The trim removed 2 bases at V and 3 bases at J, leaving 6 bases unmatched. Germline V CDR1 and CDR2: MNHEY, SVGAGI. The CDR3 covers 16 residues. The source material was PBMCs or a T cell subset sorted from them (not recorded which). The receptor was derived from an adult woman who had mild COVID-19 (a few samples of this study predate the infection). Cell type and time point are not known. This chain uses TRBV6-5 with TRBJ2-1; 8 nucleotides match TRBD1. The CDR3 is CASSYDDRGGYNEQFF. The CDR3 DNA reads TGTGCCAGCAGTTACGATGACAGGGGTGGCTACAATGAGCAGTTCTTC.